This record looks at one TCR beta chain sequence and its context. The antigen is unknown. The sample belongs to a study of CD4+ T cells in melanoma. Study-wide results and caveats: Neoantigen-specific CD4+ T cells in melanoma reportedly had diverse differentiation states.

The V gene's germline CDR1 is SGHTA and CDR2 FQGNSA. Trimming took 8 bases from V and 12 from J, leaving 26 bases between them. This CDR3 is built from 15 residues. The method was immunoSEQ multiplex PCR; TCRdb's version includes in-frame clones alone and lacks a portion of them. Here the sample spans around 110,000 clones, around 92% being singletons. The chain links TRBV7-2 to TRBJ2-1; D tentatively reads TRBD1 or TRBD2 (6 bases each). This TCR came from a human donor with melanoma. Source material: peripheral blood. This CDR3 is CASQPPGLGGIGQFF. DNA of the CDR3: TGTGCCAGCCAACCCCCGGGCCTGGGGGGCATTGGGCAGTTCTTC.